This section outlines one TCR beta chain sequence together with its context. This sample was taken from a study of OX40 agonist ivuxolimab in advanced cancers. Turning to the study itself: Ivuxolimab, which patients received intravenously every 2 weeks, was dosed at 0.01 to 10 mg/kg. Enrolled patients in dose escalation had cancers that were hepatocellular carcinoma, melanoma, renal cell or head and neck cancer. The eligibility criteria allowed prior anti-PD-1, anti-PD-L1 or anti-CTLA-4 therapy, and approximately 38% had some.

Sequenced by immunoSEQ multiplex PCR; TCRdb stores in-frame clones only, minus some. In the table there are roughly 48,000 clones, approximately 87% of which are singletons. Cycle 7 day 1, cycle 4 day 1, and baseline were the timepoints at which blood was sampled. Germline CDR1 reads MNHEY; CDR2 reads SVGAGI. CDR3 length: 15 amino acids. V was cut by 4 bases and J by 1 base, with 10 bases left in between. This chain links TRBV6-5 with TRBJ2-2; D is perhaps TRBD2 (6 bases). The TCR was taken from an adult with an advanced solid tumor such as melanoma, head and neck, liver or kidney cancer. Here the sequenced sample was CD4+ or CD8+ T cells sorted from blood, taken in a trial of the OX40 agonist ivuxolimab. The CDR3 DNA reads TGTGCCAGCAGTTCCGTGGGGGGGAACACCGGGGAGCTGTTTTTT. Its protein is CASSSVGGNTGELFF.